This TCR beta chain was documented in a study of blood T cell repertoires in COVID-19. The wider study: Some COVID-19 samples were acute and others convalescent; all came from the United States, Italy and Spain. In each case, the material was cDNA or gDNA derived from T cells, B-cell-depleted T cells, or PBMCs.

The CDR3 has 14 residues. Germline values: CDR1 SGHRS, CDR2 YFSETQ. Between the trimmed V and J ends, which lost 0 bases and 7 bases, there was a span of 8 bases. Under the authors' procedure: Amplification with reference gene primers provided the estimates of nucleated cell counts. The protocol was immunoSEQ multiplex PCR, while the TCRdb copy is restricted to in-frame clones and leaves out a portion. D and trimming were read from the DNA, whereas the V and J calls and clone size are those reported in that table. The table lists under 150,000 clones, roughly 80% of them singletons. The sample comprised peripheral blood. The TCR originated in a woman between 50 and 59 years old with active or convalescent COVID-19. The genes are TRBV5-1 and TRBJ1-6; possibly TRBD1 for D (5 bases). The CDR3 here is CASSLEQANSPLHF. CDR3 bases: TGCGCCAGCAGCTTGGAACAGGCGAATTCACCCCTCCACTTT.